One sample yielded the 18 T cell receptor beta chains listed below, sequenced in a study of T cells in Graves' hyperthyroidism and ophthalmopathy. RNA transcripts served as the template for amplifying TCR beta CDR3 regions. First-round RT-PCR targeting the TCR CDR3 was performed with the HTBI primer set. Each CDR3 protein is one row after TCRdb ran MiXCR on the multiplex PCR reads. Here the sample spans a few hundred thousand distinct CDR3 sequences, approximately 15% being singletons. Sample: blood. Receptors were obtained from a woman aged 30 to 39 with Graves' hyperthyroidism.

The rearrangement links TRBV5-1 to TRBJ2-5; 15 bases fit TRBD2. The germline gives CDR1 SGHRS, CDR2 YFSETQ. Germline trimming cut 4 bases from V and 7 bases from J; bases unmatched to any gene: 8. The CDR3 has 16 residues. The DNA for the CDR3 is TGCGCCAGCAGCCTGGGACTAGCGGGAGGTCGGGGGACCCAGTACTTC. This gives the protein CASSLGLAGGRGTQYF.

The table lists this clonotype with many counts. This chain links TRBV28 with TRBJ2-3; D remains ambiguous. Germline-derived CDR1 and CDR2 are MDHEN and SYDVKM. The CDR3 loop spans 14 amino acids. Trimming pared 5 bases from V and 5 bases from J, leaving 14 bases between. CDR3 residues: CASSPLMPGDTQYF. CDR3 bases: TGTGCCAGCAGTCCCCTCATGCCCGGAGATACGCAGTATTTT.

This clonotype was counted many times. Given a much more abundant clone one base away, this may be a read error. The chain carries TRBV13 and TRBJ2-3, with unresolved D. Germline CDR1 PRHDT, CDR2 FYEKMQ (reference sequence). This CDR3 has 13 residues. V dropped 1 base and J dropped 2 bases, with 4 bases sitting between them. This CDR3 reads CASSLDVTDTQYF. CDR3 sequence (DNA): TGTGCCAGCAGCTTAGACGTCACAGATACGCAGTATTTT.

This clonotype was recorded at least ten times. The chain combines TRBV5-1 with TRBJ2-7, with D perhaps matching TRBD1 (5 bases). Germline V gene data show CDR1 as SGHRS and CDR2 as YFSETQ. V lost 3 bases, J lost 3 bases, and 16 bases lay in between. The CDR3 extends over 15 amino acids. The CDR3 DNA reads TGCGCCAGCAGCTCCTACTCGACAGATAACTACGAGCAGTACTTC. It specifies CASSSYSTDNYEQYF.

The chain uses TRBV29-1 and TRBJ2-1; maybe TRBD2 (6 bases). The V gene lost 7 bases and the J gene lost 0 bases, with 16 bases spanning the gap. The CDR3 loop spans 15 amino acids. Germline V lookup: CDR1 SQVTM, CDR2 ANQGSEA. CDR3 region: CSAYGREVSYNEQFF. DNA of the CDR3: TGCAGCGCCTATGGCAGGGAGGTCTCCTACAATGAGCAGTTCTTC.

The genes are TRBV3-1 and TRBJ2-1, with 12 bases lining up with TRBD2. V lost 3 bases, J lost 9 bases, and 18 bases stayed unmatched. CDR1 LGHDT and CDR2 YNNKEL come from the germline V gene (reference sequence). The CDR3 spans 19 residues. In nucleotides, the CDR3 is TGTGCCAGCAGCCATTTCCTCTCAATACTAGCGGGAGGAGGTGGTGAGCAGTTCTTC. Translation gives CASSHFLSILAGGGGEQFF.

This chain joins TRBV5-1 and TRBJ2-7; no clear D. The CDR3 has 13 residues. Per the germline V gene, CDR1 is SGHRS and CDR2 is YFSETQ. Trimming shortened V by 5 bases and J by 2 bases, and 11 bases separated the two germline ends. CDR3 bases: TGCGCCAGCAGTCACAGCCCGACCTACGAGCAGTACTTC. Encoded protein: CASSHSPTYEQYF.

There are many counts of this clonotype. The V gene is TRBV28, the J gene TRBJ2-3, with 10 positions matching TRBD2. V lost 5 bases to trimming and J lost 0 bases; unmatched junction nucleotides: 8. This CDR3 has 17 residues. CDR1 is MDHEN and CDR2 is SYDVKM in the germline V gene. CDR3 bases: TGTGCCAGCAGTCAAACGGGACTAGCGAGTAGCACAGATACGCAGTATTTT. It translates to CASSQTGLASSTDTQYF.

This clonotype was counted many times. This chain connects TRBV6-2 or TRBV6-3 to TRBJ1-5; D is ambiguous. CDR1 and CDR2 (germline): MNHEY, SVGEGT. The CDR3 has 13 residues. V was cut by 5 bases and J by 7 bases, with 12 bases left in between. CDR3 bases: TGTGCCAGCAGTACCGGACCGATACAGCCCCAGCATTTT. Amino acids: CASSTGPIQPQHF.

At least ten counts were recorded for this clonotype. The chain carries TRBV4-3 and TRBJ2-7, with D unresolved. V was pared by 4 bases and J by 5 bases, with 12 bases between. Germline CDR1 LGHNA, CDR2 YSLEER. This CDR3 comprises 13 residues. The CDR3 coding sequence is TGCGCCAGCAGCCCCGATCGGGCCCACGAGCAGTACTTC. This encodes CASSPDRAHEQYF.

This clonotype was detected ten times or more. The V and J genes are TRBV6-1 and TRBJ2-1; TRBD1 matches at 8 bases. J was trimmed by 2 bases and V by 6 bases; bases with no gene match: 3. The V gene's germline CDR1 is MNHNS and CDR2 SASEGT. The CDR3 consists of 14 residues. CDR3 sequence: CASRDRVTYNEQFF. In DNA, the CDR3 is TGTGCCAGCAGGGACAGGGTCACCTACAATGAGCAGTTCTTC.

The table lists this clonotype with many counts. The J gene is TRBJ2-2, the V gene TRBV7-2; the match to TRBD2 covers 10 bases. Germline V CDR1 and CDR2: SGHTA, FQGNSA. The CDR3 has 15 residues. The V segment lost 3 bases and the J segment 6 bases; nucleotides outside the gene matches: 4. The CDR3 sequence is CASSFSSGSPGELFF. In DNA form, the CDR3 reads TGTGCCAGCAGCTTTTCTAGCGGGAGTCCCGGGGAGCTGTTTTTT.

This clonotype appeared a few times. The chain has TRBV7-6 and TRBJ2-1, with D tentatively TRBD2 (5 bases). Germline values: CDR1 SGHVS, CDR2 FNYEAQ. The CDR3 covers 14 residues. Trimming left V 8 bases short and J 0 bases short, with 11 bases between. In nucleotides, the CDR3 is TGTGCCAGCCGCCCGACTAACTCCTACAATGAGCAGTTCTTC. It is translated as CASRPTNSYNEQFF.

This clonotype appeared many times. CDR3 nucleotides: TGTGCCAGCCAAAGTAATGAAAAACTGTTTTTT. It encodes CASQSNEKLFF. V gene TRBV2 combines with J gene TRBJ1-4; D is unresolved. Germline V lookup: CDR1 SNHLY, CDR2 FYNNEI. The ends were cut back, 8 bases at V and 4 bases at J, with 5 bases in the middle. The CDR3 extends over 11 amino acids.

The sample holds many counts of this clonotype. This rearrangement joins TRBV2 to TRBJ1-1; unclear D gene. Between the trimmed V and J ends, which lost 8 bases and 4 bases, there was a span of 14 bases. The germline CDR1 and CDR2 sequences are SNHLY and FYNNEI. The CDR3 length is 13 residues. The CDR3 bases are TGTGCCAGCTGGCCGGGGATGGGCACTGAAGCTTTCTTT. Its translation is CASWPGMGTEAFF. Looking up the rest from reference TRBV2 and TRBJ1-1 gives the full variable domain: EPEVTQTPSHQVTQMGQEVILRCVPISNHLYFYWYRQILGQKVEFLVSFYNNEISEKSEIFDDQFSVERPDGSNFTLKIRSTKLEDSAMYFCASWPGMGTEAFFGQGTRLTVV.

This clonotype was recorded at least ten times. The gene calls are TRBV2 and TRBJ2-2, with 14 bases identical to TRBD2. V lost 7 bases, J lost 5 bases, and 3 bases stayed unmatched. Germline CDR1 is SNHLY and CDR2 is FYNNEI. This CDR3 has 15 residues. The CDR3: CASTGLAGVTGELFF. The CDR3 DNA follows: TGTGCCAGCACGGGACTAGCGGGAGTGACCGGGGAGCTGTTTTTT. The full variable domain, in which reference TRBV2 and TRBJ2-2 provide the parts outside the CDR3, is EPEVTQTPSHQVTQMGQEVILRCVPISNHLYFYWYRQILGQKVEFLVSFYNNEISEKSEIFDDQFSVERPDGSNFTLKIRSTKLEDSAMYFCASTGLAGVTGELFFGEGSRLTVL.

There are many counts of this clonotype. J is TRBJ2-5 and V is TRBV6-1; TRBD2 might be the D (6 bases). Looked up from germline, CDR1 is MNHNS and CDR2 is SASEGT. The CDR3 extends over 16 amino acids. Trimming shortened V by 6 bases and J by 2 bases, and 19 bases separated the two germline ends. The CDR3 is CASSLHTPGRQETQYF. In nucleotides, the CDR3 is TGTGCCAGCAGCCTACACACCCCAGGGAGGCAAGAGACCCAGTACTTC.

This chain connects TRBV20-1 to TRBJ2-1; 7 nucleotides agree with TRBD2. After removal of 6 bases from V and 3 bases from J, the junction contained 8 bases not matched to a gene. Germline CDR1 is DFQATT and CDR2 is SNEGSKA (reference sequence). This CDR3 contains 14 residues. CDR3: CSAIGLVIYNEQFF. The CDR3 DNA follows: TGCAGTGCAATCGGACTAGTGATCTACAATGAGCAGTTCTTC.